A single sample gave rise to the 27 T cell receptor beta chains below, sequenced in a study of T cells in Graves' hyperthyroidism and ophthalmopathy. The source material, RNA transcripts, was used to amplify TCR beta CDR3 regions. TCR CDR3 underwent first-round RT-PCR with the HTBI primer set. MiXCR was run by TCRdb on the multiplex PCR reads, yielding one entry per CDR3 protein. Seen here are more than 550,000 distinct CDR3 sequences, roughly 20% observed once, and the top ten hold 15% to 20%. The sample consisted of blood. These receptors all come from a woman aged 45 to 65 with Graves' hyperthyroidism that later progressed to Graves' ophthalmopathy.

CDR3 sequence reads: CAWSPLTDQPQHF. The CDR3 DNA sequence: TGTGCCTGGAGTCCATTAACAGATCAGCCCCAGCATTTT. This chain connects TRBV30 to TRBJ1-5; the D is unclear. V was cut by 2 bases and J by 5 bases, with 10 bases left in between. The germline V gene encodes CDR1 GTSNPN and CDR2 SVGIG (reference sequence). The CDR3 contains 13 residues.

This clonotype came up many times. The chain has TRBV30 and TRBJ1-5, with TRBD1 as a possible D gene (5 bases). The germline gives CDR1 GTSNPN, CDR2 SVGIG (reference sequence). The CDR3 extends over 16 amino acids. V lost 0 bases to trimming and J lost 6 bases, with 18 bases between them. The CDR3 sequence is CAWSVRGLPGGQPQHF. CDR3 DNA sequence: TGTGCCTGGAGTGTAAGGGGACTCCCGGGGGGTCAGCCCCAGCATTTT.

This clonotype was counted a few times. J is TRBJ1-2 and V is TRBV7-9, with D hard to call. The length of the CDR3 is 12 residues. Deletions cut 6 bases from V and 4 bases from J, with 9 bases between. Germline V CDR1 and CDR2: SEHNR, FQNEAQ (reference sequence). CDR3 sequence: CASSPGSYGYTF. The DNA for the CDR3 is TGTGCCAGCAGTCCCGGGAGCTATGGCTACACCTTC.

V and J are TRBV19 and TRBJ2-3, with D maybe TRBD2 (5 bases). CDR1 is LNHDA and CDR2 is SQIVND in the germline V gene (reference sequence). V dropped 3 bases and J dropped 3 bases, with 13 bases sitting between them. This CDR3 contains 15 residues. This CDR3 is CASSIERRGTDTQYF. CDR3 DNA sequence: TGTGCCAGTAGTATTGAGCGGCGCGGAACAGATACGCAGTATTTT.

This clonotype was seen ten or more times. The chain carries TRBV5-1 and TRBJ1-4; 8 nucleotides match TRBD1. Germline CDR1 is SGHRS and CDR2 is YFSETQ. The V gene end was trimmed by 5 bases and the J gene end by 7 bases; junction bases not matched to a gene: 13. There are 16 residues in the CDR3. The CDR3 coding sequence is TGCGCCAGCAGAGGCGGTCAGGGGGCGCGAGGTGAAAAACTGTTTTTT. Protein product: CASRGGQGARGEKLFF.

The chain links TRBV12-3 or TRBV12-4 to TRBJ1-2, with TRBD1 matching 9 bases. The V gene end was trimmed by 10 bases and the J gene end by 5 bases; junction bases not matched to a gene: 11. CDR3 length equals 14 residues. The CDR3 nucleotides are TGTGCCACTTTCCGGGGACAGGGTTATTATGGCTACACCTTC. Protein product: CATFRGQGYYGYTF.

The chain couples TRBV28 to TRBJ1-1; D is unclear. The V gene lost 11 bases and the J gene lost 0 bases, with 16 bases spanning the gap. Germline V gene sequence: CDR1 MDHEN, CDR2 SYDVKM. CDR3 length: 14 amino acids. In DNA, the CDR3 is TGTGCCCCCCTAAGGGAACCAATGAACACTGAAGCTTTCTTT. This translates into CAPLREPMNTEAFF.

The chain employs TRBV28 and TRBJ2-1; D remains unclear. V lost 1 base and J 9 bases, leaving 4 bases between the germline ends. Germline V CDR1 and CDR2: MDHEN, SYDVKM. The CDR3 totals 11 residues. This CDR3 reads CASSLYREQFF. DNA of the CDR3: TGTGCCAGCAGTTTATATCGTGAGCAGTTCTTC.

This clonotype was picked up many times. V gene TRBV10-3 combines with J gene TRBJ2-2; no clear D gene. The germline V gene has CDR1 ENHRY and CDR2 SYGVKD. V lost 0 bases and J 1 base, leaving 6 bases between the germline ends. The CDR3 is made up of 15 amino acids. The CDR3 coding sequence is TGTGCCATCAGTGAGTCGGGGAAGAACACCGGGGAGCTGTTTTTT. This encodes CAISESGKNTGELFF.

This clonotype occurred a few times. This chain connects TRBV3-1 to TRBJ1-5, with 9 bases identical to TRBD1. The CDR3 sequence is 16 residues long. The J segment lost 6 bases and the V segment lost 1 base, leaving 7 bases of the junction unmatched. Per the germline V gene, CDR1 is LGHDT and CDR2 is YNNKEL (reference sequence). The CDR3: CASSQAGTGIFQPQHF. The CDR3 DNA sequence: TGTGCCAGCAGCCAAGCCGGGACAGGGATCTTTCAGCCCCAGCATTTT.

This rearrangement joins TRBV29-1 to TRBJ1-1, with 7 bases aligning to TRBD1. Germline CDR1 reads SQVTM; CDR2 reads ANQGSEA. The CDR3 runs to 15 residues. Trimming at V came to 7 bases and at J to 3 bases, leaving 14 bases not matched to a gene. In DNA, the CDR3 is TGCAGCGAGATAACAGGGGAGGTTGGTGACACTGAAGCTTTCTTT. Translating gives CSEITGEVGDTEAFF.

This chain links TRBV18 with TRBJ1-3, with TRBD1 as a possible D gene (5 bases). The CDR3 sequence is 15 residues long. V lost 4 bases and J 0 bases, leaving 10 bases between the germline ends. Germline CDR1 KGHSH, CDR2 LQKENI. CDR3 sequence reads: CASSQPGNSGNTIYF. DNA for the CDR3: TGTGCCAGCTCACAGCCAGGGAACTCTGGAAACACCATATATTTT.

In this sample, this clonotype turned up once. V is TRBV20-1 and J is TRBJ2-2; 12 nucleotides match TRBD2. In germline, CDR1 is DFQATT, CDR2 SNEGSKA (reference sequence). The CDR3 is 12 residues long. The CDR3 reads CSAGLAGGELFF. For the CDR3, the DNA is TGCAGCGCGGGACTAGCGGGCGGGGAGCTGTTTTTT.

The table lists this clonotype with many counts. This chain uses TRBV5-1 with TRBJ1-2; no clear D. Germline V CDR1 and CDR2: SGHRS, YFSETQ. CDR3 length: 13 amino acids. The V end was cut by 0 bases, the J end by 5 bases, with 8 bases between. CDR3 DNA sequence: TGCGCCAGCAGCTTGGAAAGAGTTTATGGCTACACCTTC. Protein product: CASSLERVYGYTF. The full variable domain, rest sourced from reference TRBV5-1 and TRBJ1-2, is KAGVTQTPRYLIKTRGQQVTLSCSPISGHRSVSWYQQTPGQGLQFLFEYFSETQRNKGNFPGRFSGRQFSNSRSEMNVSTLELGDSALYLCASSLERVYGYTFGSGTRLTVV.

The sample holds many counts of this clonotype. The gene calls are TRBV3-1 and TRBJ1-1; 7 bases agree with TRBD1. This CDR3 region has 16 residues. V trimming: 0 bases; J trimming: 6 bases; junction bases outside the gene matches: 10. From germline, CDR1 is LGHDT and CDR2 YNNKEL (reference sequence). This CDR3 reads CASSQEWGQGGAEAFF. The CDR3 coding sequence is TGTGCCAGCAGCCAAGAATGGGGGCAGGGGGGCGCTGAAGCTTTCTTT.

This clonotype has at least ten counts. The chain joins TRBV5-1 to TRBJ2-2; 9 bases are shared with TRBD1. This CDR3 spans 15 amino acids. J lost 6 bases, V lost 4 bases, and 7 bases had no gene match. From germline, CDR1 is SGHRS and CDR2 YFSETQ. The CDR3 sequence: CASSQGQGRAGELFF. The DNA of the CDR3 is TGCGCCAGCAGCCAGGGACAGGGCCGGGCCGGGGAGCTGTTTTTT.

The V call is TRBV5-4, the J call TRBJ2-3; 9 bases agree with TRBD2. The CDR3 is 16 amino acids. CDR1 and CDR2 from the germline V gene are SGHNT and YYREEE (reference sequence). V was clipped by 0 bases and J by 2 bases; unmatched bases: 4. CDR3 sequence: CASSLGSGGPTDTQYF. The CDR3 DNA follows: TGTGCCAGCAGCTTGGGTAGCGGGGGACCCACAGATACGCAGTATTTT. Based on the CDR3 plus reference TRBV5-4 and TRBJ2-3, the full variable domain is ETGVTQSPTHLIKTRGQQVTLRCSSQSGHNTVSWYQQALGQGPQFIFQYYREEENGRGNFPPRFSGLQFPNYSSELNVNALELDDSALYLCASSLGSGGPTDTQYFGPGTRLTVL.

The chain joins TRBV3-1 to TRBJ2-2; TRBD1 matches 7 bases. The CDR3 spans 15 residues. Trimming removed 5 bases from V and 6 bases from J; junction bases left unmatched: 9. CDR1 is LGHDT, CDR2 YNNKEL, per germline (reference sequence). The CDR3 reads CASSEIRGSAGELFF. The CDR3 coding sequence is TGTGCCAGCAGCGAAATCAGGGGGTCCGCCGGGGAGCTGTTTTTT. The whole variable domain, filled in from reference TRBV3-1 and TRBJ2-2, reads DTAVSQTPKYLVTQMGNDKSIKCEQNLGHDTMYWYKQDSKKFLKIMFSYNNKELIINETVPNRFSPKSPDKAHLNLHINSLELGDSAVYFCASSEIRGSAGELFFGEGSRLTVL.

The sample holds a few counts of this clonotype. The CDR3 DNA reads as TGTGCCAGCAGCTCCCACCCGTGGAGCAAAGGCGAGCAGTACTTC. Its protein product is CASSSHPWSKGEQYF. J is TRBJ2-7 and V is TRBV9; D call uncertain. This CDR3 is 15 amino acids long. Germline V gene data show CDR1 as SGDLS and CDR2 as YYNGEE. Trimming removed 4 bases from V and 6 bases from J, with 20 bases in between.

This clonotype occurred a few times. The gene calls are TRBV6-1 and TRBJ2-7; 7 bases are shared with TRBD1. The junction had 9 bases not matched to a gene; V was cut back by 6 bases and J by 4 bases. Germline CDR1 MNHNS, CDR2 SASEGT. CDR3 length: 14 residues. The CDR3 reads CASRATGVVYEQYF. The CDR3 bases are TGTGCCAGCAGAGCCACAGGGGTGGTGTACGAGCAGTACTTC.

The chain uses TRBV7-9 and TRBJ2-6; D remains unclear. V was cut by 6 bases and J by 2 bases, with 5 bases left in between. Per germline, CDR1 SEHNR and CDR2 FQNEAQ (reference sequence). CDR3 length equals 13 residues. The CDR3 DNA follows: TGTGCCAGCAGACCTACTGGGGCCAACGTCCTGACTTTC. Translating gives CASRPTGANVLTF.

J is TRBJ1-1 and V is TRBV7-9, with D unresolved. This CDR3 contains 14 residues. The germline V and J ends were trimmed by 7 bases and 0 bases, with 12 bases remaining between them. Germline V gene sequence: CDR1 SEHNR, CDR2 FQNEAQ (reference sequence). CDR3 amino acids: CASTLHIMNTEAFF. CDR3 DNA sequence: TGTGCCAGCACCCTGCACATCATGAACACTGAAGCTTTCTTT.

In this sample, this clonotype turned up many times. This chain joins TRBV11-1 and TRBJ2-4; D gene uncertain. V lost 6 bases and J lost 3, with 12 bases in between. CDR1 and CDR2 (germline): SGHAT, FQDESV (reference sequence). The CDR3 totals 14 residues. The CDR3 DNA sequence: TGTGCCAGCAGTAACGTTCCAGTCAAAAACATTCAGTACTTC. Translated: CASSNVPVKNIQYF.

This clonotype showed up many times. One end of the junction does not line up with germline, which may come from a read error. The chain employs TRBV5-1 and TRBJ1-1; no clear D. The CDR3 is made up of 13 amino acids. CDR1 and CDR2 (germline): SGHRS, YFSETQ. The CDR3 loop reads CASSLGRGTEAFF. The CDR3 nucleotides read TGTGCCAGCAGTTTAGGGCGAGGCACTGAAGCTTTCTTT.

The chain couples TRBV4-1 to TRBJ2-2; D might be TRBD1 (6 bases). Germline V lookup: CDR1 MGHRA, CDR2 YSYEKL. V lost 3 bases to trimming and J lost 10 bases, with 15 bases between them. The CDR3 totals 14 residues. The CDR3 spells CASSHTKQGLELFF. CDR3 sequence (DNA): TGCGCCAGCAGCCACACAAAACAGGGTCTGGAGCTGTTTTTT.

At least ten counts were recorded for this clonotype. The rearrangement links TRBV3-1 to TRBJ2-2; 10 bases are shared with TRBD2. After removal of 3 bases from V and 2 bases from J, the junction contained 3 bases not matched to a gene. Germline assignment: CDR1 LGHDT and CDR2 YNNKEL (reference sequence). The CDR3 has 16 amino acids. This CDR3 reads CASSHVAGGNTGELFF. The CDR3, as DNA: TGTGCCAGCAGCCATGTAGCGGGGGGAAACACCGGGGAGCTGTTTTTT.

This chain uses TRBV12-3 or TRBV12-4 with TRBJ2-1; D not resolved. Trimming pared 5 bases from V and 0 bases from J, leaving 11 bases between. The CDR3 consists of 15 residues. The CDR3 protein is CASSPPLSSYNEQFF. Here the CDR3 DNA reads TGTGCCAGCAGTCCCCCTCTGAGCTCCTACAATGAGCAGTTCTTC.